A selection of T cell receptor beta chains follows, all from one sample in a study of T-cell reconstitution after alpha-beta-depleted transplantation in children. MiXCR, applied by TCRdb to the PCR reads, yields one record per CDR3 protein. The data show around 380,000 distinct CDR3 sequences, with 11% seen just once and nearly 5.5% held by the top ten. The input for sequencing was PBMCs from the stem cell graft donor, taken from the stem cell graft. These receptors were obtained from a human donor who donated a stem cell graft to a child with acute myeloid leukemia. Both conserved end residues are part of each CDR3. Each record gives: J gene, V gene, D gene, clone size, CDR3 DNA, CDR3 protein. D genes are given only for firm matches. Clone size is given for some rows only: seen once, a few or many times, or a class if the clone is expanded.

>TRBJ1-5|TRBV6-2/TRBV6-3|NA|NA
TGTGCCAGCGGCCCGGACCCGCTTAATCAGCCCCAGCATTTT
CASGPDPLNQPQHF
>TRBJ2-7|TRBV7-8|NA|NA
TGTGCCAGCAGCCCCACCGGGACGCCGCACTTC
CASSPTGTPHF
>TRBJ1-6|TRBV10-3|NA|few
TGTGCCATTAGGGAGGACAGCAATTCACCCCTCCACTTT
CAIREDSNSPLHF
>TRBJ1-2|TRBV29-1|NA|NA
TGCAGCGTTGCGGGGTCACCGGGGGACGGCTACACCTTC
CSVAGSPGDGYTF
>TRBJ1-2|TRBV30|NA|few
TGTGCCTGGAGTATCCCCACTGGCGGTGGGGACTATGGCTACACCTTC
CAWSIPTGGGDYGYTF
>TRBJ1-4|TRBV29-1|TRBD1|NA
TGCAGCGTCCAGGACAGGGAATGGGGTAATGAAAAACTGTTTTTT
CSVQDREWGNEKLFF
>TRBJ2-7|TRBV29-1|NA|few
TGCAGCGTTGCTAGGCTGGAGGGCTACGAGCAGTACTTC
CSVARLEGYEQYF
>TRBJ1-1|TRBV20-1|NA|many
TGCAGTGCTCGTTCAGGGGTTCCCGAAGCTTTCTTT
CSARSGVPEAFF
>TRBJ2-2|TRBV6-1|NA|few
TGTGCCAGCAGTACAGACCTGGACACCGGGGAGCTGTTTTTT
CASSTDLDTGELFF
>TRBJ1-1|TRBV20-1|NA|NA
TGCAGTGGAGATCAGAACACTGAAGCTTTCTTT
CSGDQNTEAFF
>TRBJ2-7|TRBV11-2|NA|many
TGTGCCAGCAGCTTAGAGGTCTTTGGGGAGCAGTACTTC
CASSLEVFGEQYF
>TRBJ2-1|TRBV6-6|NA|few
TGTGCCAGCAGTGTTCGGGGTATTGAGCAGTTCTTC
CASSVRGIEQFF
>TRBJ1-5|TRBV6-1|NA|few
TGTGCCAGCAGTGAAGTGGGGGGTTACAATCAGCCCCAGCATTTT
CASSEVGGYNQPQHF
>TRBJ1-1|TRBV12-3/TRBV12-4|TRBD1|few
TGTGCCAGCACAGGGGGACACGCAACCAAAGTAGCTTTCTTT
CASTGGHATKVAFF
>TRBJ1-1|TRBV12-3/TRBV12-4|NA|few
TGTGCCAGCAGTTTACAAACCGGGACAATGGCTTTCTTT
CASSLQTGTMAFF
>TRBJ2-1|TRBV7-2|TRBD1|NA
TGTGCCAGCAGCTTAACCCGGGACAGGGTAACCTACAATGAGCAGTTCTTC
CASSLTRDRVTYNEQFF
>TRBJ1-2|TRBV3-1|TRBD1|NA
TGTGCCAGCAGCCAGGGACAGGGAAGGAGCTATGGCTACACCTTC
CASSQGQGRSYGYTF
>TRBJ2-3|TRBV30|TRBD1|NA
TGTGCCTGGGGGGGACAGGGGGATGCAGATACGCAGTATTTT
CAWGGQGDADTQYF
>TRBJ2-2|TRBV29-1|NA|many
TGCAGCGTTGGGGACACCGGGGAGCTGTTTTTT
CSVGDTGELFF
>TRBJ1-1|TRBV10-1|NA|few
TGCGCCAGCAAAATGGGGTCGCCAGTCGGGGGCGCGGATGCTTTCTTT
CASKMGSPVGGADAFF
>TRBJ2-3|TRBV7-2|NA|few
TGTGCCAGCAGCGGACGGACTCCCACAGATACGCAGTATTTT
CASSGRTPTDTQYF
>TRBJ1-5|TRBV2|NA|NA
TGTGCCAGCAGTGGTTCTGCGGCAGAAAGCAATCAGCCCCAGCATTTT
CASSGSAAESNQPQHF
>TRBJ2-1|TRBV7-9|NA|NA
TGTGCTGCAAGCAGAAACAATGAGCAGTTCTTC
CAASRNNEQFF
>TRBJ2-1|TRBV10-3|NA|many
TGTGCCATCAGTGAGTCGAAGGGAGGTGAGCAGTTCTTC
CAISESKGGEQFF
>TRBJ1-2|TRBV5-1|NA|few
TGCGCCAGCAGCTTGGTCGGGGCTGGAGGCTACACCTTC
CASSLVGAGGYTF
>TRBJ2-2|TRBV9|NA|NA
TGTGCCAGCAGCGTAGAACTCTCGAACACCGGGGAGCTGTTTTTT
CASSVELSNTGELFF
>TRBJ2-1|TRBV5-1|NA|NA
TGCGCCAGTGGGCAGAGAAATGAGCAGTTCTTC
CASGQRNEQFF
>TRBJ1-2|TRBV3-1|NA|few
TGTGCCAGCAGCCTGAACGGGGGGGCTAACTATGGCTACACCTTC
CASSLNGGANYGYTF
>TRBJ2-4|TRBV25-1|NA|few
TGTGCCAGCAGTGAAAGGGGGGGGCTAAAAAACATTCAGTACTTC
CASSERGGLKNIQYF
>TRBJ1-1|TRBV6-5|NA|few
TGTGCCAGCAGTCAACACGGAGAGGAAGCTTTCTTT
CASSQHGEEAFF
>TRBJ1-5|TRBV20-1|NA|NA
TGCAGTGCCCCCGGACGGGATCAGCCCCAGCATTTT
CSAPGRDQPQHF